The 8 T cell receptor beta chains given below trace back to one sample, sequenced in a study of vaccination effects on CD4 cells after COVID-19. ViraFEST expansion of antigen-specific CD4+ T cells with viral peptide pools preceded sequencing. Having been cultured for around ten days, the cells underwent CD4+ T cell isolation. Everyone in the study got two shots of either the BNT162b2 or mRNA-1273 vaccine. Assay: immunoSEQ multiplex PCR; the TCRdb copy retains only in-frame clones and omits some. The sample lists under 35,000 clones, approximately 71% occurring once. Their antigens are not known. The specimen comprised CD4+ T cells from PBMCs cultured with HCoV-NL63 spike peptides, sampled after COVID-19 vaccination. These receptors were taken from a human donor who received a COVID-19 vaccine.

The CDR3 region is CASSSQRGDNEQFF. CDR3 DNA sequence: TGTGCCAGCAGCTCCCAAAGGGGGGACAATGAGCAGTTCTTC. The chain employs TRBV7-9 and TRBJ2-1, with D perhaps assigned TRBD1 or TRBD2 (6 bases each). V was pared by 4 bases and J by 5 bases, with 12 bases between. This CDR3 has 14 amino acids. CDR1 and CDR2 (germline): SEHNR, FQNEAQ (reference sequence).

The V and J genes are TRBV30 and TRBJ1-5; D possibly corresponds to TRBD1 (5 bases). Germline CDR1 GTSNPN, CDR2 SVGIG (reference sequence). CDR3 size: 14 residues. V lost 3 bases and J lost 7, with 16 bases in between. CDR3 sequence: CAWSRGRAGQPQHF. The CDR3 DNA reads TGTGCCTGGAGCCGGGGACGGGCGGGGCAGCCCCAGCATTTT.

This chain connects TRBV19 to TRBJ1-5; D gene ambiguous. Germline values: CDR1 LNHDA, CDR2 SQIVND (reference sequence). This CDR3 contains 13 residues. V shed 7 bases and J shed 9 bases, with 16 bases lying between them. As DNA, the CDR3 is TGTGCCAGTAACCCAGACCGGGATCGGCCCCAGCATTTT. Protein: CASNPDRDRPQHF.

For the CDR3, the DNA is TGTGCCAGCAGTCCGGACAGCTCTTCCGCAACTAATGAAAAACTGTTTTTT. It translates to CASSPDSSSATNEKLFF. The V call is TRBV5-4, the J call TRBJ1-4, with TRBD1 as a possible D gene (6 bases). The V and J ends lost 5 bases and 0 bases respectively, with 17 bases between them. Germline V lookup: CDR1 SGHNT, CDR2 YYREEE (reference sequence). CDR3 length equals 17 residues.

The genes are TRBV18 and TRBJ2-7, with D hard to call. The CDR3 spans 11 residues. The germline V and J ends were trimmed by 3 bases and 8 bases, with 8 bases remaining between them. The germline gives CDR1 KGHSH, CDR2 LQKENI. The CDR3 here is CASSPDIQQYF. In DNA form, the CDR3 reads TGTGCCAGCTCACCTGACATTCAGCAGTACTTC.

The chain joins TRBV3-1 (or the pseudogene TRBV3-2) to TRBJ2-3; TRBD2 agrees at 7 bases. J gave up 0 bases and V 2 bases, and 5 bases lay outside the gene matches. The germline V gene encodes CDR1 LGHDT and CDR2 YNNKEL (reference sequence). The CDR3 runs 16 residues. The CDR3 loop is CASSQSGGGSTDTQYF. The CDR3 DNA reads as TGTGCCAGCAGCCAAAGTGGCGGGGGAAGCACAGATACGCAGTATTTT.

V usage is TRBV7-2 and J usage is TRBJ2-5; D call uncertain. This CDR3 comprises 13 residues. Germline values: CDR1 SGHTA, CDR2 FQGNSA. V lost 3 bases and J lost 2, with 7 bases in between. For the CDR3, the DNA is TGTGCCAGCAGCTTTTTAGTACAAGAGACCCAGTACTTC. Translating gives CASSFLVQETQYF. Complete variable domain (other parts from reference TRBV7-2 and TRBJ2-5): GAGVSQSPSNKVTEKGKDVELRCDPISGHTALYWYRQSLGQGLEFLIYFQGNSAPDKSGLPSDRFSAERTGGSVSTLTIQRTQQEDSAVYLCASSFLVQETQYFGPGTRLLVL.

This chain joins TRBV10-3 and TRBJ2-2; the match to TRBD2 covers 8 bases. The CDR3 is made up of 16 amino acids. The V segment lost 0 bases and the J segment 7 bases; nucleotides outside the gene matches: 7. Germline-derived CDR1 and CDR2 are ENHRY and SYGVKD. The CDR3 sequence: CAISESERELVGELFF. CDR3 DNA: TGTGCCATCAGTGAGTCGGAGCGGGAGTTGGTCGGGGAGCTGTTTTTT.